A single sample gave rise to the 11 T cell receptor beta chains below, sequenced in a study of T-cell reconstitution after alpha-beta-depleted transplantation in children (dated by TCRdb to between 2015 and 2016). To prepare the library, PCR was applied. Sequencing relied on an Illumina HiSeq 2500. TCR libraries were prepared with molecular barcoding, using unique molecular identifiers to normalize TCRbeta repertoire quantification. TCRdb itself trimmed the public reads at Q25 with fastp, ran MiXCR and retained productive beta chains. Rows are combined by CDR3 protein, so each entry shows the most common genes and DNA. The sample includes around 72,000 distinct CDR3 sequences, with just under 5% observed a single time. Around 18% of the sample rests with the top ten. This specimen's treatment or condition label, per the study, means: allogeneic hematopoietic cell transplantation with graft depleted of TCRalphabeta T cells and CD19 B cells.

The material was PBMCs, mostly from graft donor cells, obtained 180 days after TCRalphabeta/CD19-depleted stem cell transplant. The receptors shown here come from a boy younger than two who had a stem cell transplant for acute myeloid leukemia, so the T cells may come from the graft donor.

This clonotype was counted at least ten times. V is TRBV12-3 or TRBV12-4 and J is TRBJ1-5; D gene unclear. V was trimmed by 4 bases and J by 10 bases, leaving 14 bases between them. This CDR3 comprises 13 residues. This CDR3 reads CASSYSRGKPQHF. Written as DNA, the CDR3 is TGTGCCAGCAGTTACAGTCGGGGAAAACCCCAGCATTTT.

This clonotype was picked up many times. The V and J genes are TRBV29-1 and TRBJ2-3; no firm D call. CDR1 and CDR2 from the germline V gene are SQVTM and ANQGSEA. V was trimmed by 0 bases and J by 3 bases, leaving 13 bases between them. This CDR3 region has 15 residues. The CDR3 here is CSVEDLGVRTDTQYF. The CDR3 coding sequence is TGCAGCGTTGAAGATCTTGGGGTTCGGACAGATACGCAGTATTTT.

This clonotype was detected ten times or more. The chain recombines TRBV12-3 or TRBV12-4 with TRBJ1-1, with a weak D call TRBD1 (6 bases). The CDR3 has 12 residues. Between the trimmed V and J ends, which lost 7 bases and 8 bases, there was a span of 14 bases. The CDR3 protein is CASTGQPAEAFF. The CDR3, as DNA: TGTGCCAGCACCGGACAGCCGGCAGAAGCTTTCTTT.

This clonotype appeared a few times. CDR3 protein: CASSAAGPTYEQYF. In nucleotides, the CDR3 is TGTGCCAGTAGTGCGGCGGGGCCCACCTACGAGCAGTACTTC. The chain is built from TRBV19 and TRBJ2-7; perhaps TRBD2 as D (6 bases). CDR1 and CDR2 (germline): LNHDA, SQIVND (reference sequence). CDR3 length: 14 amino acids. Trimming removed 5 bases from V and 2 bases from J, with 13 bases in between.

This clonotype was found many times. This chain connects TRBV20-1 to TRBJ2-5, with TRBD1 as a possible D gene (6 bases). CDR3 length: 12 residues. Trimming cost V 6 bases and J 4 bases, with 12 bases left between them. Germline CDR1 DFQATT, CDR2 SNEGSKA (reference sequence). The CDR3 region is CSADTGSETQYF. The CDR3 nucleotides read TGCAGTGCGGACACAGGGTCAGAGACCCAGTACTTC.

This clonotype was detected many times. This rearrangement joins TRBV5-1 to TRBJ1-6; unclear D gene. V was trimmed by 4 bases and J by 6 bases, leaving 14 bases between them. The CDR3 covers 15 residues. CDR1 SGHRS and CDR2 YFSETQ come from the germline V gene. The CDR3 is CASSESSWSNSPLHF. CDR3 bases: TGCGCCAGCAGCGAGTCATCTTGGAGTAATTCACCCCTCCACTTT.

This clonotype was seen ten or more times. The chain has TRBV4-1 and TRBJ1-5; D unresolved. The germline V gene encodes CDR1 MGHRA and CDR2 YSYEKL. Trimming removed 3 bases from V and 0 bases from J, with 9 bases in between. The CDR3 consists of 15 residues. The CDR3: CASSHTDNSNQPQHF. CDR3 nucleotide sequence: TGCGCCAGCAGCCACACAGACAATAGCAATCAGCCCCAGCATTTT.

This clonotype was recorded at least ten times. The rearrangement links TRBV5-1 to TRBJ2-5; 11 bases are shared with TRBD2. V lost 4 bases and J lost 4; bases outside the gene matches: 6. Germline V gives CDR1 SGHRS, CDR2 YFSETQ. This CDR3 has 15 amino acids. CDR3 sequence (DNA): TGCGCCAGCAGCCCCGTCCTAGCGGGGGGAGAGACCCAGTACTTC. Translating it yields CASSPVLAGGETQYF.

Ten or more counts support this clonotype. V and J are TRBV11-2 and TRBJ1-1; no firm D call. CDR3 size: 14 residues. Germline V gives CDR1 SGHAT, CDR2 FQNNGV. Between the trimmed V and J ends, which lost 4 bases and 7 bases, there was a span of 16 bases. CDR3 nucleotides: TGTGCCAGCAGCTCATACCTCCGGCCCGATGAAGCTTTCTTT. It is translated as CASSSYLRPDEAFF.

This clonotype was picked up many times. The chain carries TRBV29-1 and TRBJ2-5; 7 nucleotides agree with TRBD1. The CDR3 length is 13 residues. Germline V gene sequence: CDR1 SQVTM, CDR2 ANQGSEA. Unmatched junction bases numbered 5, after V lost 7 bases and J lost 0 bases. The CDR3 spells CSAGDSNQETQYF. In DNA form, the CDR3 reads TGCAGCGCCGGGGACAGCAACCAAGAGACCCAGTACTTC.

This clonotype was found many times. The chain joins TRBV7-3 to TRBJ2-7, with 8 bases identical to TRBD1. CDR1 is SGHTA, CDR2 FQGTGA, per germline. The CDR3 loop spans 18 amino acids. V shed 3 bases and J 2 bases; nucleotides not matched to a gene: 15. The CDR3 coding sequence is TGTGCCAGCAGCTTCATCTGGCAGGGGGCCCCCTCTACCTACGAGCAGTACTTC. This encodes CASSFIWQGAPSTYEQYF.